This TCR beta chain was documented in a study of T cells in Graves' hyperthyroidism and ophthalmopathy. Diagnosing involved the use of clinical symptoms, serum thyroxine and TRAb, thyroid ultrasound and orbital computed tomography. This clonotype has at least ten counts. Trimming shortened V by 4 bases and J by 5 bases, and 14 bases separated the two germline ends. This CDR3 has 14 amino acids. Germline-derived CDR1 and CDR2 are SGHTA and FQGNSA. Template material for amplifying TCR beta CDR3 regions consisted of RNA transcripts. The HTBI primer set drove a first-round RT-PCR of the TCR CDR3. TCRdb recomputed calls from the multiplex PCR reads with MiXCR, one row per CDR3 protein. The sample includes about 200,000 distinct CDR3 sequences, around 16% seen only once; the top ten take over 35%.

The V call is TRBV7-2, the J call TRBJ1-1; D is perhaps TRBD1 (5 bases). The sequenced sample consisted of blood. This clonotype originated in a man in his forties with Graves' hyperthyroidism. CDR3: CASSSLGGGTEAFF. DNA for the CDR3: TGTGCCAGCAGCTCCCTCGGGGGAGGGACTGAAGCTTTCTTT.